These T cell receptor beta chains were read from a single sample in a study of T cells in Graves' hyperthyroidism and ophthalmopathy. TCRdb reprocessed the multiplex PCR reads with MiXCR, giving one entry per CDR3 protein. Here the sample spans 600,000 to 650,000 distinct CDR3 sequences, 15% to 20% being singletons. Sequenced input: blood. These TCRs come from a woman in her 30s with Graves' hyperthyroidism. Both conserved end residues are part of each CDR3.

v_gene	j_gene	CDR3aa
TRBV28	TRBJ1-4	CANRRGPKREKLFF
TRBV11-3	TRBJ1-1	CASSSLASAAGEAFF
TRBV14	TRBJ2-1	CASSQSSIHEQFF
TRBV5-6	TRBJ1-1	CASSFGTGGTAEAFF
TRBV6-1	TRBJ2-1	CASSEGPQNYNEQFF
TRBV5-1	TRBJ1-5	CASSLAVGQPQHF
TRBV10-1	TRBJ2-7	CASKVWGGTSGRWYEQYF
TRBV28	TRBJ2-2	CVDSTGELFF
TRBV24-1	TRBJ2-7	CATSDAGGRDRSYEQYF
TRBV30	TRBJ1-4	CAWSNDEKLFF
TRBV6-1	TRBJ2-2	CASSFFGTGTGELFF
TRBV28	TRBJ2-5	CAIQGQAGSETQYF
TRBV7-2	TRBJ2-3	CASSKNLAESDTQYF
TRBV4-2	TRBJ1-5	CASSQGPSRQSNQPQHF
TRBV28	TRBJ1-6	CASSLVDPSRPPLHF
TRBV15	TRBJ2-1	CATSSPTLAGGHNEQFF
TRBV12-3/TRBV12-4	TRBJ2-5	CASSSNKRVNRETQYF
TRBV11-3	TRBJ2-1	CASSLGAEYNEQFF
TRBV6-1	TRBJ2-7	CASSGMASSYEQYF
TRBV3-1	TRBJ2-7	CASSPGVGSYEQYF
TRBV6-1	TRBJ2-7	CASIGLAGDLSYEQYF
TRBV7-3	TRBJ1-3	CASSLSWVLLSGNTIYF